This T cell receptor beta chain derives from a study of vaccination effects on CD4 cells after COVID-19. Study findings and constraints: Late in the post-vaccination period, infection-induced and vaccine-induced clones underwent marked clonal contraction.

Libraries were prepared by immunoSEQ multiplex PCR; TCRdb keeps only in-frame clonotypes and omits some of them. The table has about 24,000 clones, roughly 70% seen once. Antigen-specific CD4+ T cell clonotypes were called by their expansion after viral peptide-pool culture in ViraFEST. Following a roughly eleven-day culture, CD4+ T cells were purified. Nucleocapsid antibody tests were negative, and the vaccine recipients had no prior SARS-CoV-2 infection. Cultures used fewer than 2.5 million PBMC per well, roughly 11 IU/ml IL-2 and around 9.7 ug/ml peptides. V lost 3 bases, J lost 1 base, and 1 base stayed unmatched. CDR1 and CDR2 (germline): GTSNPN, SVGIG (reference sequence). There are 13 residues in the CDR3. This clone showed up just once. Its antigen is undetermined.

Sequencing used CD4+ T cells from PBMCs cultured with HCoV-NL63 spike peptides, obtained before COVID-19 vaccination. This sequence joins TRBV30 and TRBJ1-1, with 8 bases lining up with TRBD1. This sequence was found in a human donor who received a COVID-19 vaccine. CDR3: CAWSGTGNTEAFF. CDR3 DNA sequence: TGTGCCTGGAGCGGGACAGGGAACACTGAAGCTTTCTTT.